This T cell receptor (beta chain) appears in the sequencing data of a study of T cell changes during pregnancy in multiple sclerosis. Data came from immunoSEQ multiplex PCR; TCRdb stores just in-frame clones and leaves some out. The profile covers tens of thousands of clones, with about 90% appearing a single time and 2.6% taken by the ten largest. The CDR3 totals 15 residues. From germline, CDR1 is LNHNV and CDR2 YYDKDF (reference sequence). The junction had 3 bases not matched to a gene; V was cut back by 1 base and J by 3 bases. Sequences were derived from peripheral blood, sampled before pregnancy. The TCR was taken from a female donor with multiple sclerosis, enrolled in a pregnancy study. The chain has TRBV15 and TRBJ2-1; 7 nucleotides match TRBD2. The CDR3 protein is CATSRVGGSYNEQFF. DNA for the CDR3: TGTGCCACCAGCAGAGTTGGCGGGAGCTACAATGAGCAGTTCTTC.